This TCR beta chain was recorded in a study of chronic HIV infection and antiretroviral therapy. One entry per CDR3 protein results from TCRdb running MiXCR on the 5' RACE reads. The sample gives about 38,000 distinct CDR3 sequences, about 7.4% of which show up once; 2.9% is in the top ten. The table lists this clonotype with a count of one. A much more abundant neighbour one base away suggests this may be a read error. The CDR3 is 16 amino acids. Per the germline V gene, CDR1 is MDHEN and CDR2 is SYDVKM. V dropped 4 bases and J dropped 1; count of bases not matched to a gene: 9. Sequencing used peripheral blood. V is TRBV28 and J is TRBJ2-7; 8 bases are shared with TRBD2. This TCR was recovered from an adult who had HIV and had not received antiretroviral therapy, or was an uninfected healthy control (not recorded which). The CDR3 coding sequence is TGTGCCAGCAGTTCCCCAGGGACTAGTGGATCCTACGAGCAGTACTTC. It translates to CASSSPGTSGSYEQYF.